This entry concerns a single T cell receptor beta chain. This sample stems from a study of shared clonotypes between healthy human individuals. Germline loops: CDR1 MNHEY, CDR2 SMNVEV (reference sequence). CDR3 length: 16 residues. V trimming: 2 bases; J trimming: 6 bases; junction bases outside the gene matches: 9. The assay was immunoSEQ multiplex PCR, and TCRdb's table has in-frame clones only and misses some. The sample records approximately 1.5 million clones, around 98.5% being singletons. This clonotype originated in a man aged 25-45 years in good health. This chain joins TRBV27 and TRBJ2-7; 11 bases agree with TRBD2. Specimen: naive CD4+ T cells sorted from blood. Described subset: CD45RA+ positively selected. The CDR3 reads CASSLGASGRFVEQYF. The CDR3 bases are TGTGCCAGCAGTTTAGGGGCTAGCGGGAGGTTTGTCGAGCAGTACTTC.